What follows are 17 T cell receptor beta chains derived from one specimen sequenced in a study of T cell clonality in common variable immunodeficiency. The data were produced by immunoSEQ multiplex PCR, yet TCRdb's version contains in-frame clones alone and is incomplete. The specimen has about 52,000 clones, none found just once. Sequenced sample: peripheral blood mononuclear cells. The receptors stem from a person aged 18 to 75 in good health.

The table lists this clone with many counts. The DNA ends 3 residues before the CDR3 does, and the rest of the CDR3 is filled in from the germline J gene. The chain is built from TRBV14 and TRBJ2-7, with TRBD1 matching 7 bases. CDR1 SGHDN and CDR2 FVKESK come from the germline V gene. The CDR3 sequence is 15 residues long. V lost 5 bases to trimming and J lost 4 bases; unmatched junction nucleotides: 11. CDR3 sequence reads: CASSRGQAMMYEQYF. CDR3 DNA (partial): TGTGCCAGCAGCAGGGGGCAAGCAATGATGTACGAG.

Ten or more counts support this clone. Read data end 3 residues before the CDR3 end; the end is taken from the germline J gene. The J gene is TRBJ2-5, the V gene TRBV29-1; 8 nucleotides match TRBD2. Germline assignment: CDR1 SQVTM and CDR2 ANQGSEA. The CDR3 totals 14 residues. V shed 5 bases, J shed 3 bases, and the junction held 8 bases outside the gene matches. Incomplete CDR3 DNA: TGCAGCGTTAAGCGGGGGCCCGGGGAAGAGACC. Encoded protein: CSVKRGPGEET. The entire CDR3 reads CSVKRGPGEETQYF.

Of note for this clone: A much larger clone sits a single nucleotide away, making a read error possible. The sequence runs out 3 residues before the end of the CDR3; the remainder is reconstructed from the germline J gene. This chain links TRBV19 with TRBJ1-3; D gene ambiguous. Looked up from germline, CDR1 is LNHDA and CDR2 is SQIVND (reference sequence). The CDR3 is 15 residues long. V shed 6 bases and J shed 3 bases, with 15 bases lying between them. CDR3 sequence reads: CASRSPGFNGNTIYF. Partial CDR3 DNA: TGTGCCAGTAGATCGCCGGGGTTCAATGGAAACACC.

This clone occurred many times. The CDR3 extends 3 residues past the end of the read, so its final part is completed from the germline J gene. The V and J genes are TRBV20-1 and TRBJ2-7; D might be TRBD2 (6 bases). Germline assignment: CDR1 DFQATT and CDR2 SNEGSKA (reference sequence). Trimming shortened V by 0 bases and J by 1 base, and 13 bases separated the two germline ends. The CDR3 is made up of 15 amino acids. CDR3 DNA (partial): TGCAGTGCTAGAGATCAAAGGGCGGGGTCCTACGAG. Translated, it gives CSARDQRAGSYE. Given in full, the CDR3 is CSARDQRAGSYEQYF.

This clone has a handful of counts. The part of the CDR3 DNA that was read is TGTGCCAGTAGCCTTACCGGGACAGCCGTCTCCTACGAG. Amino acid sequence: CASSLTGTAVSYE. The whole CDR3 is CASSLTGTAVSYEAFF. The chain recombines TRBV19 with TRBJ1-1, with 7 bases fitting TRBD1. The observed sequence ends 3 residues before the CDR3 terminus, with the missing tail filled in from the germline J gene. This CDR3 region has 16 residues. Per germline, CDR1 LNHDA and CDR2 SQIVND (reference sequence).

As for this clone: The DNA ends 3 residues before the CDR3 does, and the rest of the CDR3 is filled in from the germline J gene. The rearrangement links TRBV19 to TRBJ2-5; D assignment may be TRBD1 or TRBD2 (6 bases each). From germline, CDR1 is LNHDA and CDR2 SQIVND (reference sequence). The CDR3 runs to 15 residues. The V end was cut by 3 bases, the J end by 0 bases, with 11 bases between. This CDR3 is CASSMRDTHQETQYF. The sequenced part of the CDR3 DNA is TGTGCCAGTAGTATGCGGGACACCCACCAAGAGACC.

This clone has a count of ten or more. The CDR3 is cut off 3 residues early in the read; its end comes from the germline J gene. This chain connects TRBV28 to TRBJ2-5, with TRBD1 as a possible D gene (6 bases). In germline, CDR1 is MDHEN, CDR2 SYDVKM. V lost 8 bases to trimming and J lost 5 bases, with 18 bases between them. The CDR3 sequence is 14 residues long. The sequenced part of the CDR3 DNA is TGTGCCAGCTCGCCATTGGACAGTCGTGAGACC. It specifies CASSPLDSRET. The entire CDR3 protein is CASSPLDSRETQYF.

In the case of this clone: The read terminates 3 residues before the CDR3 end, so the remaining end is supplied by the germline J gene. Other nucleotide sequences in the sample specify the same CDR3. The V gene is TRBV19, the J gene TRBJ1-3, with D uncertain. The CDR3 has 13 residues. In germline, CDR1 is LNHDA, CDR2 SQIVND (reference sequence). Trimming removed 6 bases at V and 0 bases at J, with 6 bases between. CDR3 bases read: TGTGCCAGTAGGTACAGCTCTGGAAACACC. This gives the protein CASRYSSGNT. The CDR3 reads in full as CASRYSSGNTIYF.

Many counts were recorded for this clone. The CDR3 end falls 3 residues outside the read, so it is completed with the germline J gene. V is TRBV20-1 and J is TRBJ2-3; no clear D gene. The germline CDR1 and CDR2 sequences are DFQATT and SNEGSKA (reference sequence). V lost 6 bases and J 2 bases, leaving 9 bases between the germline ends. The CDR3 contains 12 residues. The CDR3 sequence is CSAAGFTDTQYF. CDR3 DNA (partial): TGCAGTGCCGCAGGTTTCACAGATACG.

There are many counts of this clone. The part of the CDR3 DNA that was read is TGTGCCAGTAGTATCGGGTACGAG. It encodes CASSIGYE. The whole CDR3 protein is CASSIGYEQYF. This chain connects TRBV19 to TRBJ2-7; D remains unclear. The CDR3 end is not reached by the read, which stops 3 residues before it; the germline J gene fills it in. Germline values: CDR1 LNHDA, CDR2 SQIVND (reference sequence). The CDR3 spans 11 residues. V was cut by 3 bases and J by 4 bases, with 4 bases left in between.

Partial CDR3 DNA: TGTGCCAGCAGCTCCGTCGGTCAGGGGGATCAGCCC. Translation gives CASSSVGQGDQP. The complete CDR3 protein is CASSSVGQGDQPQHF. The chain links TRBV6-2 or TRBV6-3 to TRBJ1-5; the match to TRBD1 covers 7 bases. The CDR3 goes on 3 residues after the read ends, and that part is filled in from the germline J gene. CDR1 is MNHEY and CDR2 is SVGEGT in the germline V gene. Trimming cost V 6 bases and J 5 bases; bases outside gene matches: 10. The CDR3 runs to 15 residues.

This clone was recorded at least ten times. The CDR3 end falls 3 residues outside the read, so it is completed with the germline J gene. The V and J genes are TRBV6-2 or TRBV6-3 and TRBJ2-7; 7 nucleotides match TRBD1. The junction had 12 bases not matched to a gene; V was cut back by 6 bases and J by 1 base. The CDR3 consists of 16 residues. Germline assignment: CDR1 MNHEY and CDR2 SVGEGT. The CDR3 reads CASSRTTGQISYEQYF. CDR3 bases read: TGTGCCAGCAGCCGAACGACAGGGCAAATTTCCTACGAG.

This clone was recorded many times. Sequencing ends 3 residues short of the CDR3 end; the germline J gene provides the rest. The chain recombines TRBV30 with TRBJ1-1; 8 nucleotides align to TRBD1. Germline lookup yields CDR1 GTSNPN and CDR2 SVGIG (reference sequence). The junction had 8 bases not matched to a gene; V was cut back by 0 bases and J by 2 bases. The CDR3 has 16 amino acids. Incomplete CDR3 DNA: TGTGCCTGGAGTGTCGGGACAGGCTTGTATAACACTGAA. Its protein product is CAWSVGTGLYNTE. The entire CDR3 is CAWSVGTGLYNTEAFF.

This clone was counted only a few times. The sequence runs out 3 residues before the end of the CDR3; the remainder is reconstructed from the germline J gene. The rearrangement links TRBV7-2 to TRBJ1-6; 8 positions match TRBD1. Per germline, CDR1 SGHTA and CDR2 FQGNSA. The CDR3 is made up of 15 amino acids. V shed 4 bases, J shed 5 bases, and the junction held 4 bases outside the gene matches. The part of the CDR3 DNA that was read is TGTGCCAGCAGCTCGAAGACAGGGGATAATTCACCC. This gives the protein CASSSKTGDNSP. The CDR3 in full is CASSSKTGDNSPLHF.

The table lists this clone with many counts. Read coverage stops 3 residues before the CDR3 terminus; the germline J gene supplies the remainder. The chain joins TRBV10-3 to TRBJ1-2; D unclear. The CDR3 totals 14 residues. The germline V gene has CDR1 ENHRY and CDR2 SYGVKD. Trimming stripped 3 bases from V and 2 bases from J, with 10 bases between. The CDR3 loop is CAISDPTGNYGYTF. Partial CDR3 DNA: TGTGCCATCAGTGATCCTACCGGGAACTATGGC.

This clone was counted only a few times. The read terminates 3 residues ahead of where the CDR3 ends, so the germline J gene completes it. V usage is TRBV6-2 or TRBV6-3 and J usage is TRBJ2-2; maybe TRBD2 (5 bases). This CDR3 has 16 residues. Germline lookup yields CDR1 MNHEY and CDR2 SVGEGT. The DNA read from the CDR3 is TGTGCCAGCAGTTACTCGTACGGGTTAAGCGGTGAAAAG. It is translated as CASSYSYGLSGEK. The complete CDR3 reads CASSYSYGLSGEKLFF.

The sample holds a few counts of this clone. The missing CDR3 end, 3 residues past where the read stops, is filled in from the germline J gene. This chain uses TRBV19 with TRBJ2-3; 11 nucleotides match TRBD1. The germline gives CDR1 LNHDA, CDR2 SQIVND (reference sequence). This CDR3 is built from 15 residues. With 5 bases clipped from V and 4 bases from J, the junction kept 5 bases outside the gene matches. CDR3 sequence reads: CASSDGQGASDTQYF. The CDR3 DNA, read in part, is TGTGCCAGTAGTGACGGACAGGGGGCCTCAGATACG.